This entry concerns a single T cell receptor (beta chain). Antigen specificity is unknown. Around 9.2 x 10^4 TCR templates underwent assay in every sample. Data came from immunoSEQ multiplex PCR; TCRdb stores just in-frame clones and leaves some out. The table includes some 75,000 clones, 93% detected once. The germline CDR1 and CDR2 sequences are MNHEY and SVGAGI. The CDR3 contains 13 residues. Trimming cost V 0 bases and J 7 bases, with 9 bases left between them. The data were obtained in a study of siplizumab effects on memory and regulatory T cells. Points from the study as a whole: Proof of suppressive function in proliferating Tregs from siplizumab cultures was not established. The authors mapped only a minor fraction of alloreactive clones to unstimulated subsets. Roughly 80-96% of proliferating CD4+ or CD8+ clones lacked a naive or memory phenotype that could be assigned.

The chain joins TRBV6-5 to TRBJ1-1; D is uncertain. The TCR comes from a human donor in good health. The specimen sequenced was CD8+ T cells sorted from blood. The CDR3 loop is CASSYSGAGEAFF. CDR3 sequence (DNA): TGTGCCAGCAGTTACTCGGGTGCGGGTGAAGCTTTCTTT.